This T cell receptor beta chain was sequenced in a study of STAT5B mutations in CD4+ large granular lymphocyte leukemia. Generated by immunoSEQ multiplex PCR, the TCRdb table keeps only in-frame clones and is missing some. Of around 32,000 clones in the sample, roughly 78% are singletons; the top ten hold 0.4% to 0.45%. The V gene's germline CDR1 is MGHRA and CDR2 YSYEKL. The CDR3 has 16 amino acids. Trimming took 0 bases from V and 0 from J, leaving 9 bases between them. This clone was seen only once. This receptor was obtained from a human donor in good health. Sequencing used CD4+ T cells from blood buffy coats. This chain connects TRBV4-1 to TRBJ1-3, with D hard to call. For the CDR3, the DNA is TGCGCCAGCAGCCAAGAGATACTCATCTCTGGAAACACCATATATTTT. As protein: CASSQEILISGNTIYF.